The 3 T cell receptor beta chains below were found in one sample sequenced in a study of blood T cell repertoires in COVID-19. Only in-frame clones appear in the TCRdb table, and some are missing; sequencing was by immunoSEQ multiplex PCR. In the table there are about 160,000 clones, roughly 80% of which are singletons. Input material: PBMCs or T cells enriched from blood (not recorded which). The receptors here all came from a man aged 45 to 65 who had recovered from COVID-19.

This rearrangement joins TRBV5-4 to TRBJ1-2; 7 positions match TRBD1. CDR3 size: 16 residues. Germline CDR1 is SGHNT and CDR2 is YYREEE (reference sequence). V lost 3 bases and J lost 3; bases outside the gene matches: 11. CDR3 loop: CASSSNENRGYYGYTF. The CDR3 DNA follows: TGTGCCAGCAGCTCAAACGAGAACAGGGGATACTATGGCTACACCTTC.

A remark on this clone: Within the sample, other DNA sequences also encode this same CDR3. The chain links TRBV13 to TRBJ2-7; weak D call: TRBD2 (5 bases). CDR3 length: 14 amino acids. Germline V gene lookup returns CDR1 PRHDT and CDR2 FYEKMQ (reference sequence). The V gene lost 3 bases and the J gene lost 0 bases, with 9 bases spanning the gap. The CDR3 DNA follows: TGTGCCAGCAGCTTGCCAGGAGGCTCCTACGAGCAGTACTTC. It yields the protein CASSLPGGSYEQYF.

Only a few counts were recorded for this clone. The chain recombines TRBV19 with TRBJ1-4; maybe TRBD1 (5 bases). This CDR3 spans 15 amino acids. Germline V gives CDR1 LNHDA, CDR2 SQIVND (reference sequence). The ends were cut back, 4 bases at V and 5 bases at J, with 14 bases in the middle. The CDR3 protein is CASSTAAGGNEKLFF. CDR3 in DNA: TGTGCCAGTAGTACCGCTGCGGGGGGAAATGAAAAACTGTTTTTT.